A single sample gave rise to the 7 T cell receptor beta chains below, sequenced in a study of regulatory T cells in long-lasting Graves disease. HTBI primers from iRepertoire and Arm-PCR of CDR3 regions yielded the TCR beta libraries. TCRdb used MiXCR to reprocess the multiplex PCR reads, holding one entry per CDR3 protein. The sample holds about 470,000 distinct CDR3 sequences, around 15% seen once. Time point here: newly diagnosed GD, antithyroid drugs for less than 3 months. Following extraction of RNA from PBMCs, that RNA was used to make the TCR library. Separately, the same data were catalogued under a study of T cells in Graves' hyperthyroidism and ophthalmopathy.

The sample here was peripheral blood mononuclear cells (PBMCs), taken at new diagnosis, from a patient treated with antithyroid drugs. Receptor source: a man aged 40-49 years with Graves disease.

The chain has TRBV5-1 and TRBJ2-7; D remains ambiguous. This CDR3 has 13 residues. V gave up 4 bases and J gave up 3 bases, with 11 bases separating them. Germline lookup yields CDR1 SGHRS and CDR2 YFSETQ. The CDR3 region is CASSNGPNYEQYF. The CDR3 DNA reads TGCGCCAGCAGCAACGGACCCAACTACGAGCAGTACTTC.

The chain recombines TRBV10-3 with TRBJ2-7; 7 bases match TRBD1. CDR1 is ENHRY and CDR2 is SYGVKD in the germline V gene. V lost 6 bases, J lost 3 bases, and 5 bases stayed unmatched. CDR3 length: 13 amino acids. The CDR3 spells CAIRGQPIYEQYF. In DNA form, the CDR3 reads TGTGCCATCAGGGGACAGCCTATCTACGAGCAGTACTTC.

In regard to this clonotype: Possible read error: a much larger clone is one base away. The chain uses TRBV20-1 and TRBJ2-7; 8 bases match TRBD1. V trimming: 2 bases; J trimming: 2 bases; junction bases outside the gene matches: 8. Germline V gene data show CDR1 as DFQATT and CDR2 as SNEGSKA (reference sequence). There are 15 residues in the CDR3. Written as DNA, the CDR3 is TGCAGTGCTAGAACAGCAGGGGGCGAAACCTACGAGCAGTACTTC. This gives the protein CSARTAGGETYEQYF.

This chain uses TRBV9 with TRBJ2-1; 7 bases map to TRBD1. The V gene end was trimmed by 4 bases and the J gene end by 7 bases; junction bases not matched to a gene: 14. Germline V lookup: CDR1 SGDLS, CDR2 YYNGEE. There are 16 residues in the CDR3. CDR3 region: CASSIPSSARGNEQFF. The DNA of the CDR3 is TGTGCCAGCAGCATCCCATCCTCGGCCAGGGGGAATGAGCAGTTCTTC.

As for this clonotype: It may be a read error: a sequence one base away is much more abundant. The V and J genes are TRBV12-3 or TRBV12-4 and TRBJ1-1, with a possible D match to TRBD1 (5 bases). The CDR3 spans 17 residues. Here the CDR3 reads CASSLTVVRTLNTGAFF. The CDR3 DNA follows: TGTGCCAGCAGTTTAACCGTAGTTCGGACACTGAACACTGGAGCTTTCTTT.

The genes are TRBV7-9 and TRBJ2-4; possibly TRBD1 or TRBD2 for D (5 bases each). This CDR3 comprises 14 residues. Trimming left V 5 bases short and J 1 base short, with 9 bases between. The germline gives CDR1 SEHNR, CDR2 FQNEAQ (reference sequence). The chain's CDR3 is CASSEGQAKNIQYF. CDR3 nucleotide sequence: TGTGCCAGCAGCGAGGGGCAGGCCAAAAACATTCAGTACTTC.

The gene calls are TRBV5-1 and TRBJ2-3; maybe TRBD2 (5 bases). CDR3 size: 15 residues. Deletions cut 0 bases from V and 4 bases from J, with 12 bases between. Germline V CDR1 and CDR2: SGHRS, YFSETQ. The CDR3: CASSLEGVASDTQYF. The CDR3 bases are TGCGCCAGCAGCTTGGAGGGAGTTGCTTCAGATACGCAGTATTTT.